What follows are 20 T cell receptor beta chains derived from one specimen sequenced in a study of T cells in Graves' hyperthyroidism and ophthalmopathy. What was amplified from RNA transcripts were TCR beta CDR3 regions. First-round RT-PCR of the TCR CDR3 relied on the HTBI primer set. Using its own MiXCR run on the multiplex PCR reads, TCRdb lists one record per CDR3 protein. This sample carries more than 450,000 distinct CDR3 sequences, 13% to 15% of them seen once, and the ten largest clones take roughly 14%. The specimen was blood. These receptor sequences come from a woman between 35 and 50 years old with Graves' hyperthyroidism.

This clonotype was seen repeatedly, ten times or more. The V gene is TRBV7-2, the J gene TRBJ2-3; D unresolved. Germline-derived CDR1 and CDR2 are SGHTA and FQGNSA. The CDR3 consists of 17 residues. Trimming cost V 1 base and J 0 bases, with 14 bases left between them. The CDR3 spells CASSLGPWARSTDTQYF. CDR3 nucleotides: TGTGCCAGCAGCTTAGGCCCCTGGGCGCGGAGCACAGATACGCAGTATTTT.

This clonotype was detected many times. The rearrangement joins TRBV3-1 to TRBJ1-2; TRBD1 might be the D (5 bases). The germline V gene has CDR1 LGHDT and CDR2 YNNKEL (reference sequence). V lost 2 bases, J lost 0 bases, and 10 bases lay in between. The CDR3 spans 15 residues. As DNA, the CDR3 is TGTGCCAGCAGCCAAACAGGTCCCGCTAACTATGGCTACACCTTC. Its translation: CASSQTGPANYGYTF.

This clonotype was observed a few times. The rearrangement links TRBV11-2 to TRBJ2-7; D gene uncertain. The germline V gene encodes CDR1 SGHAT and CDR2 FQNNGV. V lost 8 bases to trimming and J lost 0 bases, with 11 bases between them. The CDR3 loop spans 13 amino acids. The CDR3 sequence is CASRRSSSYEQYF. CDR3 sequence (DNA): TGTGCCAGCCGACGGTCGAGCTCCTACGAGCAGTACTTC. Complete variable domain (other parts from reference TRBV11-2 and TRBJ2-7): EAGVAQSPRYKIIEKRQSVAFWCNPISGHATLYWYQQILGQGPKLLIQFQNNGVVDDSQLPKDRFSAERLKGVDSTLKIQPAKLEDSAVYLCASRRSSSYEQYFGPGTRLTVT.

The chain uses TRBV10-3 and TRBJ1-1; TRBD1 might be the D (5 bases). The germline V and J ends were trimmed by 8 bases and 2 bases, with 9 bases remaining between them. Germline V gives CDR1 ENHRY, CDR2 SYGVKD. This CDR3 comprises 12 residues. The CDR3 loop is CAIRGTNTEAFF. For the CDR3, the DNA is TGTGCCATCCGAGGGACCAACACTGAAGCTTTCTTT.

There are many counts of this clonotype. The chain has TRBV2 and TRBJ2-7, with a tentative D call TRBD1 (5 bases). Germline V CDR1 and CDR2: SNHLY, FYNNEI. Trimming took off 6 bases at V and 3 bases at J, with 15 bases between the two ends. CDR3 size: 14 residues. Here the CDR3 DNA reads TGTGCCAGCAGAGCAAACACAGGCGACTACGAGCAGTACTTC. Protein sequence: CASRANTGDYEQYF.

Turning to this clonotype: This clone may be a read error of a much larger clone one base away. The rearrangement uses TRBV12-3 or TRBV12-4 and TRBJ1-3; TRBD1 might be the D (5 bases). This CDR3 has 15 amino acids. For the CDR3, the DNA is TGTGCCAGCAGTGCTGACAGAACCTCTGGAAACACCGTATATTTT. Its translation is CASSADRTSGNTVYF.

This clonotype showed up many times. The rearrangement joins TRBV2 to TRBJ2-2; unclear D gene. This CDR3 region has 16 residues. CDR1 and CDR2 from the germline V gene are SNHLY and FYNNEI. V lost 4 bases to trimming and J lost 1 base, with 13 bases between them. CDR3 in amino acids: CASSAHPPLNTGELFF. The CDR3 nucleotides read TGTGCCAGCAGTGCCCATCCACCGCTGAACACCGGGGAGCTGTTTTTT.

At least ten counts were recorded for this clonotype. This chain uses TRBV4-1 with TRBJ2-7; 11 bases map to TRBD2. With 3 bases clipped from V and 3 bases from J, the junction kept 7 bases outside the gene matches. The CDR3 consists of 16 residues. Germline V gene data show CDR1 as MGHRA and CDR2 as YSYEKL. For the CDR3, the DNA is TGCGCCAGCAGCCAGGCGACTAGCGGGAACATCTACGAGCAGTACTTC. Amino acids: CASSQATSGNIYEQYF.

The table lists this clonotype with many counts. J is TRBJ2-1 and V is TRBV6-2 or TRBV6-3; D may be TRBD2 (5 bases). The V end was cut by 7 bases, the J end by 7 bases, with 23 bases between. CDR3 length equals 16 residues. The germline CDR1 and CDR2 sequences are MNHEY and SVGEGT. CDR3 region: CASTPISGQGSNEQFF. In DNA form, the CDR3 reads TGTGCCAGCACCCCAATTTCGGGCCAAGGGAGTAATGAGCAGTTCTTC.

There are a few counts of this clonotype. The chain combines TRBV6-1 with TRBJ1-2; D gene uncertain. V dropped 7 bases and J dropped 2 bases, with 11 bases sitting between them. The germline gives CDR1 MNHNS, CDR2 SASEGT. The CDR3 spans 13 residues. CDR3 residues: CASIGSQNYGYTF. CDR3 sequence (DNA): TGTGCCAGCATTGGTAGTCAGAACTATGGCTACACCTTC.

This clonotype was seen many times. The CDR3 loop reads CASSALAGASNEQFF. The CDR3 DNA follows: TGTGCCAGCAGCGCTCTAGCGGGTGCTTCCAATGAGCAGTTCTTC. The V and J genes are TRBV7-3 and TRBJ2-1, with 8 bases lining up with TRBD2. Germline V gives CDR1 SGHTA, CDR2 FQGTGA. The CDR3 consists of 15 residues. The ends lost 5 bases at V and 6 bases at J; junction bases unmatched: 9.

This clonotype was recorded at least ten times. The J gene is TRBJ2-2, the V gene TRBV12-3 or TRBV12-4; possibly TRBD1 for D (5 bases). The length of the CDR3 is 16 residues. Trimming pared 7 bases from V and 1 base from J, leaving 16 bases between. In DNA form, the CDR3 reads TGTGCCAGCAAACTGACCCCTACAGGGAACACCGGGGAGCTGTTTTTT. This encodes CASKLTPTGNTGELFF.

There are a few counts of this clonotype. V and J are TRBV6-1 and TRBJ1-3, with 9 bases that match TRBD1. Germline V gives CDR1 MNHNS, CDR2 SASEGT. V lost 2 bases to trimming and J lost 2 bases; unmatched junction nucleotides: 4. The CDR3 spans 16 residues. The DNA for the CDR3 is TGTGCCAGCAGTGAACTGGGACAGGGAACTGGAAACACCATATATTTT. It specifies CASSELGQGTGNTIYF.

The chain is built from TRBV4-1 and TRBJ2-1; D ambiguous. V gave up 0 bases and J gave up 3 bases, with 9 bases separating them. The CDR3 totals 15 residues. The germline V gene encodes CDR1 MGHRA and CDR2 YSYEKL. The CDR3: CASSQESSNYNEQFF. CDR3 nucleotide sequence: TGCGCCAGCAGCCAAGAATCCAGTAACTACAATGAGCAGTTCTTC.

The chain couples TRBV13 to TRBJ2-7; D may be TRBD1 or TRBD2 (5 bases each). V was cut by 0 bases and J by 0 bases, with 12 bases left in between. The CDR3 is 16 amino acids. CDR1 and CDR2 from the germline V gene are PRHDT and FYEKMQ (reference sequence). This CDR3 is CASSLGTGLFSYEQYF. CDR3 sequence (DNA): TGTGCCAGCAGCTTAGGAACAGGACTTTTCTCCTACGAGCAGTACTTC.

The CDR3 bases are TGCAGCGCGGAGGTCAACACTGAAGCTTTCTTT. Translating gives CSAEVNTEAFF. This chain connects TRBV29-1 to TRBJ1-1; no reliable D call. The CDR3 covers 11 residues. With 7 bases removed from V and 2 bases from J, the gap between germline ends came to 8 bases. The germline CDR1 and CDR2 sequences are SQVTM and ANQGSEA.

The table lists this clonotype with a few counts. The chain joins TRBV2 to TRBJ2-1, with 16 bases fitting TRBD2. Losses at the gene ends were 6 bases for V and 1 base for J; bases not matched to a gene: 9. The CDR3 has 19 residues. The germline V gene encodes CDR1 SNHLY and CDR2 FYNNEI. As DNA, the CDR3 is TGTGCCAGCAGAAACACCGGGACTAGCGGGAGGGGGTCCTACAATGAGCAGTTCTTC. Amino acids: CASRNTGTSGRGSYNEQFF.

This clonotype came up many times. This chain links TRBV30 with TRBJ1-5; TRBD1 might be the D (6 bases). The germline V gene encodes CDR1 GTSNPN and CDR2 SVGIG (reference sequence). The ends were cut back, 2 bases at V and 1 base at J, with 12 bases in the middle. CDR3 length: 15 residues. Here the CDR3 reads CAWSSGVGSNQPQHF. CDR3 bases: TGTGCCTGGAGTTCAGGGGTTGGGAGCAATCAGCCCCAGCATTTT.

This clonotype was counted many times. The J gene is TRBJ2-7, the V gene TRBV6-1; the D gene could be TRBD1 or TRBD2 (5 bases each). This CDR3 comprises 14 residues. Per germline, CDR1 MNHNS and CDR2 SASEGT. V dropped 6 bases and J dropped 6 bases, with 18 bases sitting between them. The CDR3 DNA sequence: TGTGCCAGCAGCTCCCCGGGACGCCCTCTCGAGCAGTACTTC. This gives the protein CASSSPGRPLEQYF.

This clonotype was counted ten times or more. This rearrangement joins TRBV2 to TRBJ2-7; 9 bases map to TRBD2. CDR1 is SNHLY, CDR2 FYNNEI, per germline. The V gene end was trimmed by 5 bases and the J gene end by 0 bases; junction bases not matched to a gene: 8. The CDR3 contains 16 residues. The CDR3 DNA reads as TGTGCCAGCAGTTGGTTGAGCGGGAGGAGCTCCTACGAGCAGTACTTC. Its protein product is CASSWLSGRSSYEQYF.